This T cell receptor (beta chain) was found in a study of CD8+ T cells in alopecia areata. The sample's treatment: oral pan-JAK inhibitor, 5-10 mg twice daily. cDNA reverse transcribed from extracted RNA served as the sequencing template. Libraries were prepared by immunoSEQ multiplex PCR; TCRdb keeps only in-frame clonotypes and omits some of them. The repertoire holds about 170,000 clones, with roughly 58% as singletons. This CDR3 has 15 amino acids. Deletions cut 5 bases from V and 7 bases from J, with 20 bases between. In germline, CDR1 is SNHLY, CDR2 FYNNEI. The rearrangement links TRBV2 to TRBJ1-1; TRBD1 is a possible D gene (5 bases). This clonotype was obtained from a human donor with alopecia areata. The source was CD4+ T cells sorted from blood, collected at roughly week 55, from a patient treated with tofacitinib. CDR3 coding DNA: TGTGCCAGCAGTCCCACCCCGGGGCCGCCCAATGAAGCTTTCTTT. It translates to CASSPTPGPPNEAFF.